One and the same sample provided the 18 T cell receptor beta chains below, sequenced in a study of cytomegalovirus exposure and HLA in healthy donors. The PCR had 60 Vbeta and 13 Jbeta primers. The data were produced by immunoSEQ multiplex PCR, yet TCRdb's version contains in-frame clones alone and is incomplete. The sample has 200,000 to 300,000 clones, roughly four fifths seen once. Sequencing was done on a sample of PBMCs. Source of these receptors: a woman in her sixties or seventies in good health and CMV-seropositive.

The CDR3 here is CAISGTSSTGELFF. CDR3 sequence (DNA): TGTGCCATCAGCGGGACTAGCAGCACCGGGGAGCTGTTTTTT. The genes are TRBV10-3 and TRBJ2-2, with 9 bases matching TRBD2. The CDR3 spans 14 residues. The V segment lost 6 bases and the J segment 4 bases; nucleotides outside the gene matches: 3. Germline V gene data show CDR1 as ENHRY and CDR2 as SYGVKD.

This clone was detected only once. This chain connects TRBV18 to TRBJ1-1; D remains ambiguous. CDR1 is KGHSH and CDR2 is LQKENI in the germline V gene. There are 15 residues in the CDR3. V lost 2 bases, J lost 1 base, and 11 bases lay in between. The CDR3 sequence: CASSPFPGGNTEAFF. The CDR3, as DNA: TGTGCCAGCTCACCATTTCCGGGTGGGAACACTGAAGCTTTCTTT.

This chain joins TRBV6-1 and TRBJ2-2, with 11 bases that match TRBD1. Per the germline V gene, CDR1 is MNHNS and CDR2 is SASEGT. Trimming removed 5 bases from V and 5 bases from J; junction bases left unmatched: 4. This CDR3 is 15 amino acids long. CDR3 nucleotides: TGTGCCAGCAGTTCCCGGGACAGGGGGACCGGGGAGCTGTTTTTT. Protein sequence: CASSSRDRGTGELFF.

The genes are TRBV28 and TRBJ1-5, with 9 bases identical to TRBD1. From germline, CDR1 is MDHEN and CDR2 SYDVKM. Trimming took 4 bases from V and 7 from J; bases not matched to a gene: 11. The CDR3 runs to 16 residues. CDR3 in amino acids: CASSSIRQGGLQPQHF. The CDR3 bases are TGTGCCAGCAGTTCCATACGACAGGGGGGTTTGCAGCCCCAGCATTTT.

The chain joins TRBV27 to TRBJ2-2; 8 nucleotides line up with TRBD2. J lost 4 bases, V lost 4 bases, and 2 bases had no gene match. CDR3 size: 14 residues. Germline V gene lookup returns CDR1 MNHEY and CDR2 SMNVEV (reference sequence). The CDR3 DNA is TGTGCCAGCAGTTCCCGGGGGGGCACCGGGGAGCTGTTTTTT. As protein: CASSSRGGTGELFF.

J is TRBJ2-1 and V is TRBV5-1; 10 nucleotides align to TRBD2. The junction had 11 bases not matched to a gene; V was cut back by 7 bases and J by 10 bases. This CDR3 is 14 amino acids long. In germline, CDR1 is SGHRS, CDR2 YFSETQ. The DNA of the CDR3 is TGCGCCAGCTCCGAGCGGGAGGGCGGCAAAGAGCAGTTCTTC. Amino acid sequence: CASSEREGGKEQFF.

The J gene is TRBJ2-1, the V gene TRBV11-2; the match to TRBD2 covers 9 bases. V dropped 5 bases and J dropped 7; count of bases not matched to a gene: 6. The CDR3 runs to 14 residues. CDR1 is SGHAT, CDR2 FQNNGV, per germline. The CDR3 region has the DNA TGTGCCAGCAGCCCACGCGGGAGGGCAAATGAGCAGTTCTTC. The encoded protein is CASSPRGRANEQFF.

The gene calls are TRBV2 and TRBJ1-1, with D perhaps matching TRBD1 (5 bases). This CDR3 comprises 14 residues. Between the trimmed V and J ends, which lost 4 bases and 0 bases, there was a span of 9 bases. Per germline, CDR1 SNHLY and CDR2 FYNNEI. The CDR3: CASSVQGMNTEAFF. For the CDR3, the DNA is TGTGCCAGCAGTGTGCAGGGAATGAACACTGAAGCTTTCTTT.

The CDR3 region is CASSLDLRDTQYF. The CDR3 DNA reads as TGTGCCAGCAGCCTGGACTTACGAGATACGCAGTATTTT. V gene TRBV7-8 combines with J gene TRBJ2-3, with a weak D call TRBD2 (5 bases). This CDR3 has 13 amino acids. The V end lost 5 bases, the J end lost 5 bases, and 11 bases lay between the germline ends. CDR1 and CDR2 from the germline V gene are SGHVS and FQNEAQ.

The chain employs TRBV29-1 and TRBJ2-2, with D tentatively TRBD1 (5 bases). V lost 4 bases to trimming and J lost 3 bases, with 12 bases between them. The length of the CDR3 is 14 residues. Looked up from germline, CDR1 is SQVTM and CDR2 is ANQGSEA. As DNA, the CDR3 is TGCAGCGTTGCAAGGACATATGACACCGGGGAGCTGTTTTTT. It translates to CSVARTYDTGELFF.

V and J are TRBV23-1 and TRBJ1-1; the D gene is possibly TRBD1 (6 bases). TRBV23-1 is sorted into the ORF group, with uncertain function. CDR3 size: 20 residues. Trimming shortened V by 0 bases and J by 2 bases, and 25 bases separated the two germline ends. CDR3 amino acids: CASSQSPVSGDPFRNTEAFF. CDR3 coding DNA: TGCGCCAGCAGTCAATCCCCGGTTTCAGGGGACCCCTTTCGAAACACTGAAGCTTTCTTT.

The chain recombines TRBV21-1 with TRBJ2-1; TRBD2, as called in the table, went unchecked against the DNA. TRBV21-1 is a listed pseudogene. The CDR3 has 14 amino acids. CDR3 loop: CASTMEGRVSEQFF. The CDR3 coding sequence is TGTGCCAGCACCATGGAGGGTCGGGTTAGTGAGCAGTTCTTC.

V and J are TRBV5-1 and TRBJ1-5; 7 bases align to TRBD1. From germline, CDR1 is SGHRS and CDR2 YFSETQ. The CDR3 loop spans 11 amino acids. CDR3 protein: CAYTGDQPQHF. The CDR3 DNA is TGCGCATACACAGGGGATCAGCCCCAGCATTTT.

This clone appeared a few times. This chain uses TRBV5-1 with TRBJ2-1; D possibly corresponds to TRBD2 (5 bases). Germline V gene data show CDR1 as SGHRS and CDR2 as YFSETQ. The CDR3 loop spans 13 amino acids. V lost 0 bases and J 9 bases, leaving 10 bases between the germline ends. Written as DNA, the CDR3 is TGCGCCAGCAGCTTGGAGCGGAGAACTGAGCAGTTCTTC. Its protein product is CASSLERRTEQFF.

This clone was detected a few times. The rearrangement uses TRBV2 and TRBJ2-1, with TRBD2 matching 10 bases. CDR3 length: 13 amino acids. In germline, CDR1 is SNHLY, CDR2 FYNNEI. V dropped 7 bases and J dropped 9; count of bases not matched to a gene: 6. The CDR3 protein is CASTRLAGTEQFF. The CDR3 region has the DNA TGTGCCAGCACCCGACTAGCGGGTACTGAGCAGTTCTTC.

The V gene is TRBV4-1, the J gene TRBJ1-1; tentatively, D is TRBD1 (5 bases). CDR3 size: 16 residues. Germline V gives CDR1 MGHRA, CDR2 YSYEKL. The germline V and J ends were trimmed by 0 bases and 4 bases, with 15 bases remaining between them. The CDR3 coding sequence is TGCGCCAGCAGCCAAGAAAGTCCAGGGCTGGGCACTGAAGCTTTCTTT. It translates to CASSQESPGLGTEAFF.

This clone was picked up a small number of times. The V and J genes are TRBV29-1 and TRBJ1-3; possibly TRBD1 for D (6 bases). Germline values: CDR1 SQVTM, CDR2 ANQGSEA. The CDR3 runs 14 residues. Trimming cost V 5 bases and J 0 bases, with 11 bases left between them. CDR3: CSVRRGGSGNTIYF. The CDR3 nucleotides read TGCAGCGTTCGAAGAGGGGGCTCTGGAAACACCATATATTTT.

The rearrangement links TRBV10-3 to TRBJ2-3, with 7 bases matching TRBD1. Per germline, CDR1 ENHRY and CDR2 SYGVKD. The CDR3 consists of 12 residues. Trimming took 7 bases from V and 3 from J; bases not matched to a gene: 1. The CDR3 loop reads CAIKQGTDTQYF. CDR3 DNA sequence: TGTGCCATCAAACAGGGGACAGATACGCAGTATTTT.